A single T cell receptor beta chain is shown here with its context. The antigen remains undetermined. Germline V gene sequence: CDR1 KGHSH, CDR2 LQKENI. Trimming removed 3 bases from V and 3 bases from J; junction bases left unmatched: 6. This CDR3 is 15 amino acids long. Researchers took blood at baseline, on cycle 4 day 1, and on cycle 7 day 1. The record originates from a study of OX40 agonist ivuxolimab in advanced cancers. Study overall: Previous treatment with anti-PD-1, anti-PD-L1 or anti-CTLA-4 therapy was allowed; about 37% had received some. Study results and caveats: Fewer expanded clones were found on average in CD4+ than in CD8+ T cells. CD4+ and CD8+ blood T cells expanded clonally by week 6 at 0.1 to 3.0 mg/kg.

Sequencing was performed with immunoSEQ multiplex PCR; in TCRdb, only in-frame clones are kept and a portion is missing. The table records 80,000 to 100,000 clones, approximately 90% of them present only once. The source was CD4+ or CD8+ T cells sorted from blood, collected in a trial of the OX40 agonist ivuxolimab. This TCR was sampled from an adult with an advanced solid tumor such as melanoma, head and neck, liver or kidney cancer. The chain links TRBV18 to TRBJ2-5; 8 bases fit TRBD1. CDR3 in amino acids: CASSPVTGVEETQYF. The CDR3 DNA follows: TGTGCCAGCTCACCCGTGACAGGGGTAGAAGAGACCCAGTACTTC.